The rows below give T cell receptor beta chains drawn from one sample of a study. TCRdb re-derived calls from the 5' RACE reads in MiXCR, one entry per CDR3 protein. Of approximately 60,000 distinct CDR3 sequences listed, about 20% are singletons. Sequencing used memory CD4+ T cells sorted from a lymph node. The receptors derive from a female donor with breast cancer. Each CDR3 is given with its conserved first and last residue.

V gene: TRBV7-2; CDR3 protein: CASRLDYPTDTQYF
V gene: TRBV5-1; CDR3 protein: CASSLLGREEKLFF
V gene: TRBV10-2; CDR3 protein: CASSWDSIAFF
V gene: TRBV6-5; CDR3 protein: CASLAGRIYGYTF
V gene: TRBV30; CDR3 protein: CAWNSGAGGKNIQYF
V gene: TRBV7-2; CDR3 protein: CASIPGQGLSTDTQYF
V gene: TRBV4-3; CDR3 protein: CASGTITEAFF
V gene: TRBV6-5; CDR3 protein: CASSYSTRQSTEAFF
V gene: TRBV6-5; CDR3 protein: CASSYSAGTGSNSPLHF
V gene: TRBV10-3; CDR3 protein: CAIREDSTNTEAFF
V gene: TRBV12-3/TRBV12-4; CDR3 protein: CASSLQQGYEQYF
V gene: TRBV11-3; CDR3 protein: CASSLTGGDQPQHF
V gene: TRBV7-2; CDR3 protein: CASSFYSEQYF
V gene: TRBV12-3/TRBV12-4; CDR3 protein: CASSFNWDDSPLHF
V gene: TRBV7-8; CDR3 protein: CASSFGADTQYF
V gene: TRBV7-8; CDR3 protein: CASSQESSGVTYNEQFF
V gene: TRBV5-6; CDR3 protein: CASSFRDRINYGHTF
V gene: TRBV7-3; CDR3 protein: CASSSPGTEGYTF
V gene: TRBV20-1; CDR3 protein: CSARTGGAGFSQPQHF
V gene: TRBV6-2/TRBV6-3; CDR3 protein: CASTDNYGYTF
V gene: TRBV7-2; CDR3 protein: CASSPSRSRSSYNSPLHF
V gene: TRBV6-5; CDR3 protein: CASSSATSGRRNEQFF
V gene: TRBV20-1; CDR3 protein: CSGTQGTSTDTQYF
V gene: TRBV5-1; CDR3 protein: CASSLWTGYGETQYF
V gene: TRBV5-1; CDR3 protein: CASRSPATDTQYF
V gene: TRBV28; CDR3 protein: CASKRRPLVFF
V gene: TRBV7-6; CDR3 protein: CASSSHNQETQYF
V gene: TRBV4-1; CDR3 protein: CASSQGGAESTDTQYF
V gene: TRBV3-1; CDR3 protein: CASSQDLAGWNTEAFF
V gene: TRBV3-1; CDR3 protein: CASRAGDVNTEAFF
V gene: TRBV9; CDR3 protein: CASSVLSRSEQFF
V gene: TRBV6-2/TRBV6-3; CDR3 protein: CASRATNRRGYTF
V gene: TRBV20-1; CDR3 protein: CSARNVAGGEVNEQFF
V gene: TRBV6-6; CDR3 protein: CASSSQETQYF
V gene: TRBV6-6; CDR3 protein: CASSLLAIRETQYF
V gene: TRBV20-1; CDR3 protein: CSARPGAENQPQHF
V gene: TRBV7-9; CDR3 protein: CASSLVRDFYSNNEQLF
V gene: TRBV5-1; CDR3 protein: CASSLSGANEQFF
V gene: TRBV2; CDR3 protein: CASSESGGEDGYTF
V gene: TRBV5-1; CDR3 protein: CASSFPRLAGGNEQFF
V gene: TRBV9; CDR3 protein: CASSVARSGEQYF
V gene: TRBV11-3; CDR3 protein: CASSLNLDNEQFF
V gene: TRBV3-1; CDR3 protein: CASSLDGKETQYF
V gene: TRBV5-1; CDR3 protein: CASSLVASSTDTQYF
V gene: TRBV5-1; CDR3 protein: CASSLAQAGGISTGELFF
V gene: TRBV2; CDR3 protein: CASSELENYEQYF
V gene: TRBV5-1; CDR3 protein: CASSRGPNYGYTF
V gene: TRBV24-1; CDR3 protein: CATSDPRGAGNEQFF
V gene: TRBV5-5; CDR3 protein: CASSVGAGLSSYEQYF
V gene: TRBV20-1; CDR3 protein: CSAGFQNKKETQYF